Listed here are 3 T cell receptor beta chains from one sample, sequenced in a study of cytomegalovirus exposure and HLA in healthy donors. Clones were read by immunoSEQ multiplex PCR, and TCRdb kept only the in-frame ones, dropping some. The sample records over 200,000 clones, 88% being singletons. Source material: PBMCs. All receptors come from a woman aged 18 to 35 in good health and CMV-seronegative.

The rearrangement uses TRBV4-3 and TRBJ2-5, with a possible D match to TRBD1 (5 bases). The CDR3 is 14 residues long. Germline V CDR1 and CDR2: LGHNA, YSLEER. The germline V and J ends were trimmed by 6 bases and 7 bases, with 18 bases remaining between them. CDR3 residues: CASRPGQGLGTQYF. The CDR3 bases are TGCGCCAGCAGGCCCGGGCAGGGTCTGGGGACCCAGTACTTC.

CDR3 in amino acids: CASSEARLAGPYEQYF. CDR3 bases: TGTGCCAGCAGTGAAGCGCGACTAGCGGGGCCCTACGAGCAGTACTTC. The chain carries TRBV6-1 and TRBJ2-7, with 11 nucleotides matching TRBD2. V gave up 0 bases and J gave up 2 bases; unmatched junction bases: 3. Germline CDR1 is MNHNS and CDR2 is SASEGT. The CDR3 extends over 16 amino acids.

This chain uses TRBV7-9 with TRBJ2-3, with TRBD2 as a possible D gene (5 bases). The CDR3 has 17 amino acids. Germline values: CDR1 SEHNR, CDR2 FQNEAQ (reference sequence). V dropped 3 bases and J dropped 0 bases, with 16 bases sitting between them. The CDR3 spells CASSLTKDFPSTDTQYF. The CDR3 DNA follows: TGTGCCAGCAGCTTGACTAAGGACTTTCCTAGCACAGATACGCAGTATTTT.